Listed below are T cell receptor beta chains from one sample, sequenced in a study of cytomegalovirus exposure and HLA in healthy donors. Assay used: immunoSEQ multiplex PCR; TCRdb lists only in-frame clones, some missing. The repertoire includes tens of thousands of clones, roughly 80% of them detected once, and under 7.5% sits in the top ten. Input material: PBMCs. The source is a woman in her forties or fifties in good health and CMV-seropositive. Each CDR3 is given without its conserved first and last residue. Fields, in order: CDR3 protein, V gene, J gene.

ASSRREQSREQY	TRBV6-5	TRBJ2-7
SVGLLAGGYTQY	TRBV29-1	TRBJ2-3
ASSFYYQNTGELF	TRBV28	TRBJ2-2
ASATGWAGDTGELF	TRBV19	TRBJ2-2
ASSLSGTGSHEQY	TRBV28	TRBJ2-7
ASSLVRGTEAF	TRBV13	TRBJ1-1
ATGQGQETQY	TRBV6-5	TRBJ2-5
ASSLEGTGGASYEQY	TRBV5-5	TRBJ2-7
ASSSSGWGTDTQY	TRBV7-3	TRBJ2-3
AWSVILLVRGNYGYT	TRBV30	TRBJ1-2
ASSLSGEQF	TRBV5-1	TRBJ2-1
ASSAASGSYEQY	TRBV2	TRBJ2-7
ASSQAGLVGAPLNQPQH	TRBV4-1	TRBJ1-5
ASSPTGVKYNEQF	TRBV2	TRBJ2-1
ASSEQGAADTQY	TRBV9	TRBJ2-3
ASSPGQGRTGELF	TRBV7-2	TRBJ2-2
ASFYQLRQGPEAF	TRBV6-6	TRBJ1-1
ASPPKQGFGDEQY	TRBV19	NA
ASSSPSGTSSETQY	TRBV5-4	TRBJ2-5
ASRGDLVTEAF	TRBV2	TRBJ1-1
ASSMTGSLNTEAF	TRBV19	TRBJ1-1
ASSGGTSGEETQY	TRBV6-1	TRBJ2-5
ASSSSTGRNYGYT	TRBV13	TRBJ1-2
ATSTRTGGLNYGYT	TRBV15	TRBJ1-2
ASSDSPVQGRLNEAF	TRBV6-4	TRBJ1-1
ASSPGGLADVMTTQY	TRBV5-1	TRBJ2-3
ASLGGGGQPQH	TRBV6-1	TRBJ1-5